Below are 31 T cell receptor beta chains sequenced from a single sample in a study of T cells in Graves' hyperthyroidism and ophthalmopathy. RNA transcripts gave rise to amplified TCR beta CDR3 regions. First-round RT-PCR of the TCR CDR3 relied on the HTBI primer set. From the multiplex PCR reads, TCRdb called clonotypes with MiXCR, one entry per CDR3 protein. The sample lists about 410,000 distinct CDR3 sequences, around 15% occurring once. Sequences were obtained from blood. Receptors were obtained from a young man with Graves' ophthalmopathy.

This clonotype was observed at least ten times. The J gene is TRBJ2-1, the V gene TRBV24-1; the match to TRBD1 covers 9 bases. The V and J ends lost 3 bases and 9 bases, in that order; junction bases with no gene match: 8. The CDR3 sequence is 15 residues long. CDR1 is KGHDR, CDR2 SFDVKD, per germline. CDR3 in DNA: TGTGCCACCAGTGATGGGGGACAGGGTAAGCGTGAGCAGTTCTTC. Its protein is CATSDGGQGKREQFF.

This clonotype has at least ten counts. This sequence joins TRBV2 and TRBJ2-5; D gene unclear. Germline V gene data show CDR1 as SNHLY and CDR2 as FYNNEI. The CDR3 has 14 amino acids. V was clipped by 1 base and J by 1 base, with 7 bases between them. The DNA of the CDR3 is TGTGCCAGCAGTGAAGGCAGGCCCCAAGAGACCCAGTACTTC. Translated, it gives CASSEGRPQETQYF.

J is TRBJ2-4 and V is TRBV11-2, with a tentative D call TRBD1 (6 bases). The CDR3 is 15 amino acids. V was clipped by 0 bases and J by 8 bases, with 14 bases between them. CDR1 is SGHAT, CDR2 FQNNGV, per germline. This chain's CDR3 is CASSLEGQPWDIQYF. The CDR3 bases are TGTGCCAGCAGCTTAGAGGGACAACCCTGGGACATTCAGTACTTC. Full variable domain (outside the CDR3, taken from reference TRBV11-2 and TRBJ2-4): EAGVAQSPRYKIIEKRQSVAFWCNPISGHATLYWYQQILGQGPKLLIQFQNNGVVDDSQLPKDRFSAERLKGVDSTLKIQPAKLEDSAVYLCASSLEGQPWDIQYFGAGTRLSVL.

This chain joins TRBV19 and TRBJ2-6; TRBD1 is a possible D gene (5 bases). This CDR3 has 17 amino acids. Trimming took off 7 bases at V and 0 bases at J, with 16 bases between the two ends. CDR1 and CDR2 from the germline V gene are LNHDA and SQIVND (reference sequence). DNA for the CDR3: TGTGCCAGTACCCCCCCAGGGTGGGTCTCTGGGGCCAACGTCCTGACTTTC. This codes for CASTPPGWVSGANVLTF.

A few counts support this clonotype. The V gene is TRBV20-1, the J gene TRBJ1-6; TRBD1 might be the D (5 bases). In germline, CDR1 is DFQATT, CDR2 SNEGSKA (reference sequence). Trimming took 3 bases from V and 8 from J, leaving 17 bases between them. The CDR3 length is 15 residues. As DNA, the CDR3 is TGCAGTGCTAGCCGGGGGGAATATGGCGATTCACCCCTCCACTTT. Translating it yields CSASRGEYGDSPLHF.

For this clonotype: Mismatch with germline at one junction end may stem from a read error. The chain employs TRBV6-1 and TRBJ2-2, with D perhaps TRBD1 or TRBD2 (5 bases each). This CDR3 has 15 amino acids. Germline V CDR1 and CDR2: MNHNS, SASEGT. The CDR3 sequence: CASRMGTVNTGELVF. The CDR3 bases are TGTGCCAGCAGGATGGGGACGGTTAACACCGGGGAGCTGGTTTTT.

This chain uses TRBV14 with TRBJ2-3; 11 nucleotides agree with TRBD2. V shed 5 bases, J shed 5 bases, and the junction held 3 bases outside the gene matches. CDR3 length: 14 amino acids. From germline, CDR1 is SGHDN and CDR2 FVKESK. CDR3 nucleotide sequence: TGTGCCAGCAGCGCTACTAGCGGGGGAGATACGCAGTATTTT. It yields the protein CASSATSGGDTQYF.

Turning to this clonotype: At one boundary the junction diverges from the germline segment, which might be a read error. The chain links TRBV19 to TRBJ2-7, with D unresolved. CDR1 LNHDA and CDR2 SQIVND come from the germline V gene (reference sequence). The CDR3 is 14 residues long. CDR3 coding DNA: TGTGCCAGTAGAGATCCAGGCTCCTCCTACGGGCAGTACTTC. Translation: CASRDPGSSYGQYF.

This clonotype showed up just a few times. CDR3 sequence: CASSPGTKTRDIQYF. As DNA, the CDR3 is TGTGCCAGCTCACCGGGGACTAAGACCAGGGACATTCAGTACTTC. The chain couples TRBV18 to TRBJ2-4, with 7 bases matching TRBD2. CDR1 KGHSH and CDR2 LQKENI come from the germline V gene. J gave up 8 bases and V 3 bases, and 10 bases lay outside the gene matches. The CDR3 covers 15 residues. Full variable domain (rest looked up from reference TRBV18 and TRBJ2-4): NAGVMQNPRHLVRRRGQEARLRCSPMKGHSHVYWYRQLPEEGLKFMVYLQKENIIDESGMPKERFSAEFPKEGPSILRIQQVVRGDSAAYFCASSPGTKTRDIQYFGAGTRLSVL.

This clonotype was counted many times. The J gene is TRBJ2-1, the V gene TRBV5-1; TRBD2 is a possible D gene (5 bases). CDR3 length: 14 residues. Per the germline V gene, CDR1 is SGHRS and CDR2 is YFSETQ. Deletions cut 6 bases from V and 2 bases from J, with 12 bases between. The CDR3 loop is CASTSGDAYNEQFF. The CDR3 DNA sequence: TGCGCCAGCACCTCCGGGGATGCCTACAATGAGCAGTTCTTC.

The sample holds many counts of this clonotype. The chain carries TRBV20-1 and TRBJ2-3, with D maybe TRBD1 (5 bases). This CDR3 is 13 amino acids long. Trimming took 2 bases from V and 8 from J, leaving 14 bases between them. Germline V gene lookup returns CDR1 DFQATT and CDR2 SNEGSKA (reference sequence). Written as DNA, the CDR3 is TGCAGTGCTAGACTAGTGGGGCTGAGTACGCAGTATTTT. It yields the protein CSARLVGLSTQYF.

At least ten counts were recorded for this clonotype. The chain joins TRBV5-8 to TRBJ2-3; 11 bases are shared with TRBD2. The CDR3 length is 19 residues. The V gene end was trimmed by 4 bases and the J gene end by 0 bases; junction bases not matched to a gene: 13. Germline assignment: CDR1 SGHTS and CDR2 YDEGEE. The CDR3 loop is CASSLGLAGGILSTDTQYF. Written as DNA, the CDR3 is TGTGCCAGCAGCCTCGGGCTAGCGGGGGGCATACTTAGCACAGATACGCAGTATTTT.

With regard to this clonotype: A much larger clone differs from this one at a single base, so this may be a read error. The chain carries TRBV7-3 and TRBJ2-1, with D tentatively TRBD2 (5 bases). Germline V gene sequence: CDR1 SGHTA, CDR2 FQGTGA. The CDR3 contains 15 residues. V was shortened by 0 bases and J by 1 base, with 7 bases between the two germline ends. For the CDR3, the DNA is TGTGCCAGCAGCTTAACTGAGGGTTCCTACAATGAGCAGTTCTTC. Protein: CASSLTEGSYNEQFF.

This clonotype was seen repeatedly, ten times or more. This chain uses TRBV5-5 with TRBJ2-1, with D possibly called TRBD1 or TRBD2 (5 bases each). V lost 2 bases to trimming and J lost 7 bases, with 16 bases between them. Germline V CDR1 and CDR2: SGHKS, YYEKEE (reference sequence). This CDR3 has 15 amino acids. CDR3 region: CASSFLSGTRNEQFF. Here the CDR3 DNA reads TGTGCCAGCAGCTTTTTGTCAGGGACCAGGAATGAGCAGTTCTTC.

This chain links TRBV6-1 with TRBJ1-2, with D uncertain. V lost 6 bases and J lost 1, with 9 bases in between. The length of the CDR3 is 13 residues. Germline CDR1 reads MNHNS; CDR2 reads SASEGT. The CDR3 bases are TGTGCCAGCAGAGACTTTTTTAACTATGGCTACACCTTC. Its protein is CASRDFFNYGYTF.

Regarding this clonotype: A clone one base away is much larger, so this may be a read error. The rearrangement links TRBV12-3 or TRBV12-4 to TRBJ2-5, with TRBD1 matching 7 bases. V lost 8 bases, J lost 2 bases, and 2 bases stayed unmatched. This CDR3 region has 12 residues. The CDR3 is CASGDRQETQYF. CDR3 nucleotide sequence: TGTGCCAGCGGGGACAGACAAGAGACCCAGTACTTC.

In this sample, this clonotype turned up once. This sequence may be a read error, since a much larger clone differs from it by one base. The V call is TRBV7-9, the J call TRBJ2-1; D not resolved. Trimming removed 5 bases at V and 4 bases at J, with 9 bases between. The V gene's germline CDR1 is SEHNR and CDR2 FQNEAQ (reference sequence). The CDR3 has 13 amino acids. The CDR3 nucleotides read TGTGCCAGCAGCCTTACAGAGTACAATGAGCAGTTCTTC. This translates into CASSLTEYNEQFF.

The chain has TRBV9 and TRBJ2-2, with 8 bases that match TRBD1. The CDR3 runs to 15 residues. V trimming: 3 bases; J trimming: 4 bases; junction bases outside the gene matches: 5. CDR1 SGDLS and CDR2 YYNGEE come from the germline V gene. The CDR3 sequence: CASSARTGRTGELFF. The CDR3 bases are TGTGCCAGCAGCGCGAGGACAGGGCGCACCGGGGAGCTGTTTTTT. Drawing the rest from reference TRBV9 and TRBJ2-2, the complete variable domain is DSGVTQTPKHLITATGQRVTLRCSPRSGDLSVYWYQQSLDQGLQFLIQYYNGEERAKGNILERFSAQQFPDLHSELNLSSLELGDSALYFCASSARTGRTGELFFGEGSRLTVL.

There are many counts of this clonotype. The gene calls are TRBV11-2 and TRBJ2-1, with D unclear. The CDR3 has 14 amino acids. Trimming removed 5 bases at V and 9 bases at J, with 17 bases between. Germline assignment: CDR1 SGHAT and CDR2 FQNNGV. CDR3 sequence (DNA): TGTGCCAGCAGCCCCCTTCAAGCAGGCACTGAGCAGTTCTTC. Protein product: CASSPLQAGTEQFF.

This clonotype was counted ten times or more. The V and J genes are TRBV12-3 or TRBV12-4 and TRBJ2-2, with TRBD1 matching 7 bases. The length of the CDR3 is 14 residues. Losses at the gene ends were 6 bases for V and 4 bases for J; bases not matched to a gene: 5. In nucleotides, the CDR3 is TGTGCCAGCAGGACTGCAGGGGGCACCGGGGAGCTGTTTTTT. It encodes CASRTAGGTGELFF.

This clonotype was observed many times. The chain couples TRBV9 to TRBJ2-1; TRBD2 aligns across 13 bases. This CDR3 comprises 16 residues. Unmatched junction bases numbered 3, after V lost 1 base and J lost 5 bases. Germline-derived CDR1 and CDR2 are SGDLS and YYNGEE. As DNA, the CDR3 is TGTGCCAGCAGCGTACCCGGACTAGCGGGAGACAATGAGCAGTTCTTC. Translated: CASSVPGLAGDNEQFF.

In DNA, the CDR3 is TGTGCCTGGAGTGTTGGACAGGCCTACGAGCAGTACTTC. Its protein product is CAWSVGQAYEQYF. The J gene is TRBJ2-7, the V gene TRBV30; TRBD1 agrees at 7 bases. The trim removed 0 bases at V and 2 bases at J, leaving 1 base unmatched. The germline V gene has CDR1 GTSNPN and CDR2 SVGIG (reference sequence). This CDR3 comprises 13 residues.

CDR3 in DNA: TGTGCCAGCAGCTTTATATTGAGCTCCTATAATTCACCCCTCCACTTT. This gives the protein CASSFILSSYNSPLHF. The V gene is TRBV7-8, the J gene TRBJ1-6; D is uncertain. This CDR3 has 16 residues. The V end was cut by 3 bases, the J end by 0 bases, with 9 bases between. Per germline, CDR1 SGHVS and CDR2 FQNEAQ.

The V and J genes are TRBV11-3 and TRBJ2-1; 11 bases agree with TRBD1. Unmatched junction bases numbered 8, after V lost 1 base and J lost 3 bases. Germline assignment: CDR1 SGHNT and CDR2 YENEEA. The CDR3 is 18 residues long. The CDR3: CASSLGPPGQGGYNEQFF. The CDR3 region has the DNA TGTGCCAGCAGCTTAGGCCCCCCGGGACAGGGGGGCTACAATGAGCAGTTCTTC.

A note on this clonotype: A much larger clone sits a single nucleotide away, making a read error possible. This chain links TRBV5-1 with TRBJ1-2, with unresolved D. The CDR3 is made up of 13 amino acids. Germline V gene data show CDR1 as SGHRS and CDR2 as YFSETQ. CDR3 amino acids: CASSLDFFYGHTF. The CDR3, as DNA: TGCGCCAGCAGCTTGGATTTTTTCTATGGCCACACCTTC.

This clonotype showed up many times. V gene TRBV7-9 combines with J gene TRBJ1-2, with TRBD1 matching over 7 bases. Trimming took 6 bases from V and 8 from J; bases not matched to a gene: 9. The germline V gene has CDR1 SEHNR and CDR2 FQNEAQ (reference sequence). The CDR3 covers 13 residues. The CDR3 loop reads CASSYEGGWGYTF. The CDR3 DNA is TGTGCCAGCAGTTATGAAGGGGGCTGGGGCTACACCTTC. The full variable domain, with the rest looked up from reference TRBV7-9 and TRBJ1-2, is DTGVSQNPRHKITKRGQNVTFRCDPISEHNRLYWYRQTLGQGPEFLTYFQNEAQLEKSRLLSDRFSAERPKGSFSTLEIQRTEQGDSAMYLCASSYEGGWGYTFGSGTRLTVV.

This clonotype was observed at least ten times. This sequence joins TRBV27 and TRBJ1-2, with 7 bases aligning to TRBD1. In germline, CDR1 is MNHEY, CDR2 SMNVEV (reference sequence). The V segment lost 2 bases and the J segment 2 bases; nucleotides outside the gene matches: 5. The CDR3 is 15 amino acids. CDR3 protein: CASSLRDSLNYGYTF. DNA of the CDR3: TGTGCCAGCAGTTTAAGGGACAGCCTAAACTATGGCTACACCTTC.

The chain links TRBV19 to TRBJ2-3, with TRBD2 matching 8 bases. Unmatched junction bases numbered 3, after V lost 7 bases and J lost 0 bases. This CDR3 has 14 amino acids. Germline V gives CDR1 LNHDA, CDR2 SQIVND (reference sequence). CDR3 sequence (DNA): TGTGCCAGTAAGCGGGAGACTAGCACAGATACGCAGTATTTT. It specifies CASKRETSTDTQYF.

This clonotype showed up many times. V and J are TRBV4-2 and TRBJ2-7, with D possibly being TRBD2 (6 bases). Trimming took off 3 bases at V and 3 bases at J, with 21 bases between the two ends. CDR3 length: 17 amino acids. The germline V gene encodes CDR1 LGHNA and CDR2 YNFKEQ. DNA for the CDR3: TGTGCCAGCAGCCATCAATTACTAGCAACTCGACTCTACGAGCAGTACTTC. This sequence encodes CASSHQLLATRLYEQYF.

This clonotype has a count of ten or more. V usage is TRBV6-1 and J usage is TRBJ1-2; D is unclear. Germline CDR1 reads MNHNS; CDR2 reads SASEGT. V was cut by 7 bases and J by 6 bases, with 15 bases left in between. The CDR3 sequence is 13 residues long. CDR3 amino acids: CASTPSGYHGYTF. CDR3 nucleotides: TGTGCCAGCACCCCTAGTGGATATCATGGCTACACCTTC.

This clonotype was counted only a few times. The rearrangement uses TRBV4-1 and TRBJ1-6; D might be TRBD1 (5 bases). The CDR3 is 15 residues long. Between the trimmed V and J ends, which lost 3 bases and 7 bases, there was a span of 13 bases. CDR1 MGHRA and CDR2 YSYEKL come from the germline V gene. DNA for the CDR3: TGCGCCAGCAGCCACCTGACAGTTCTGAATTCACCCCTCCACTTT. Its translation: CASSHLTVLNSPLHF.